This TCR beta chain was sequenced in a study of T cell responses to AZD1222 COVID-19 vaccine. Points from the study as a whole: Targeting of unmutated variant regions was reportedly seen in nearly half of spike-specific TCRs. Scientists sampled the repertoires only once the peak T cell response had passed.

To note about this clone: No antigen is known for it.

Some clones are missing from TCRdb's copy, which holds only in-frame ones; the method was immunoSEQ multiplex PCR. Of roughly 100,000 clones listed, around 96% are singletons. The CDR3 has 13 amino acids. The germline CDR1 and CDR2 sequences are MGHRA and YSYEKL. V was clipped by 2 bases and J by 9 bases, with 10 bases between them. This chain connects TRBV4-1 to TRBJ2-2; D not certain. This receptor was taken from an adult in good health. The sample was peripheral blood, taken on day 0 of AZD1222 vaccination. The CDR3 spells CASSQLKGWELFF. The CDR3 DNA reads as TGCGCCAGCAGCCAATTGAAGGGCTGGGAGCTGTTTTTT.